This T cell receptor beta chain appears in the sequencing data of a study of T-cell memory formation after mild COVID-19. TCRdb re-derived calls from the 5' RACE reads in MiXCR, one entry per CDR3 protein. The sample lists 340,000 or so distinct CDR3 sequences; 10% to 15% were seen once. V lost 5 bases and J 0 bases, leaving 21 bases between the germline ends. Germline V gives CDR1 MNHEY, CDR2 SMNVEV (reference sequence). This CDR3 region has 18 residues. The chain recombines TRBV27 with TRBJ2-3; D perhaps matches TRBD1 (6 bases). This sequence was found in a man aged 18 to 29 who had mild COVID-19 (a few samples of this study predate the infection). Cell type and time point are not known. Sequencing was carried out using PBMCs or a T cell subset sorted from them (not recorded which). The DNA for the CDR3 is TGTGCCAGCAGTCCCGCGTCCCATGACAGGTACAGCACAGATACGCAGTATTTT. Translated, it gives CASSPASHDRYSTDTQYF.